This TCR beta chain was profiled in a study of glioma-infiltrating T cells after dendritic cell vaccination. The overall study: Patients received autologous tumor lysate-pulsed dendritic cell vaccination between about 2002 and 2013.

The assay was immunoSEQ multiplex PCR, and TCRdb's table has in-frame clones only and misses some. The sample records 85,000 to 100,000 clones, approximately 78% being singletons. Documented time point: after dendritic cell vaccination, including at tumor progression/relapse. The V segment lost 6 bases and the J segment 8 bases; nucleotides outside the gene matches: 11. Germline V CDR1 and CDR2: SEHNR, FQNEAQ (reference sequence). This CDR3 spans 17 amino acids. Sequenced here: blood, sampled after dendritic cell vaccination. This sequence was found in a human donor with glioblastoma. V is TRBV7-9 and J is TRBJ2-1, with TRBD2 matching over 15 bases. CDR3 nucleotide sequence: TGTGCCAGCAGTCATTCCGGGACTAGCGGGGGGAGGGATGAGCAGTTCTTC. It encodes CASSHSGTSGGRDEQFF.